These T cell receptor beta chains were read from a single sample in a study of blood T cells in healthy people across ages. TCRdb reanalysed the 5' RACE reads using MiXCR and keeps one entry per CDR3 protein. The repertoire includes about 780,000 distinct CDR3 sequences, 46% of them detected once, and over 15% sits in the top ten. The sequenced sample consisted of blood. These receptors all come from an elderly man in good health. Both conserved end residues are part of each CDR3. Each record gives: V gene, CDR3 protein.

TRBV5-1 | CASSLQGKDTQYF
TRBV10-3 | CAISKGHDQETQYF
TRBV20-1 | CSASLGRGETQYF
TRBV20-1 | CSARASGLAGDIFYEQYF
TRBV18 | CASSRAPGDIQYF
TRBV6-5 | CASRYRTSGGETQYF
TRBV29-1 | CSVRENTEAFF
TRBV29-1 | CSVQKGLGGDTQYF
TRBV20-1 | CSASPDWYTQYF
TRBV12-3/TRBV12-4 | CASTGLLGNEQFF
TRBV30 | CAWGAGGTGANVLTF
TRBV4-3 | CASSQWTGDKKGYTF
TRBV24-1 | CATSDGALAGTDTQYF
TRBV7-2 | CASSSTSGSLSGNEQYF
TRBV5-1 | CASSPEARGLDEQYF
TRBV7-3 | CASGMGQSKNIQYF
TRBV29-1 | CNVLGETDTQYF
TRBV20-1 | CSARDRELSTDTQYF
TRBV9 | CASSVDRGGTDTQYF
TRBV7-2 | CAGAGEGARKLFF
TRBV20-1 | CSARDFSRGGTYEQYF
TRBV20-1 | CSARDWRAPTDTQYF
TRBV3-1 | CASSGTLDNEQFF
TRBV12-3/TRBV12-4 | CASSLVGQPEETQYF
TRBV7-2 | CASSLRQGTQPQHF
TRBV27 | CASSFISGSGANVLTF
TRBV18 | CASSPRGQGNQPQHF
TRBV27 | CASSTLWQETQYF
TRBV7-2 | CASSLRPTSGRMPDTQYF
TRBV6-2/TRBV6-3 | CASSYQRGGLGELFF
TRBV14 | CASSQSNRWNEQFF
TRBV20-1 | CSARVTAGGLTGELFF
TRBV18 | CASSPVSGGMVETQYF
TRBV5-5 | CASSTLSYGYTF
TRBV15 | CATSRGQAGSPLHF
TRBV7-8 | CASSRGGGSKNIQYF
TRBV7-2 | CASSLGLAGRGNTQYF
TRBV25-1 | CASSEYGQAQETQYF
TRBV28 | CASSSTGMEGLALNEQYF
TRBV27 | CASSRITGGGSPLHF
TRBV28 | CASTDSRGGSPNEQYF
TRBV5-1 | CASSWVPGQGEQYF
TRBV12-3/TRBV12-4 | CASRGLAGTSYNEQFF